This TCR beta chain was recorded in a study of T cell changes during pregnancy in multiple sclerosis. Sequencing used immunoSEQ multiplex PCR; TCRdb keeps in-frame clones, though not all of them. The sample records around 80,000 clones, 92% being singletons. This clone was observed once. CDR3 size: 14 residues. Germline V gives CDR1 SGHRS, CDR2 YFSETQ. V dropped 0 bases and J dropped 4 bases, with 9 bases sitting between them. The sequence was obtained from a female donor with multiple sclerosis, enrolled in a pregnancy study. This rearrangement joins TRBV5-1 to TRBJ2-3; D gene uncertain. The sequences come from peripheral blood, collected before pregnancy. The CDR3 here is CASSLVFVADTQYF. CDR3 coding DNA: TGCGCCAGCAGCTTGGTCTTTGTCGCAGATACGCAGTATTTT.